What follows are 14 T cell receptor beta chains derived from one specimen sequenced in a study of T cell responses to AZD1222 COVID-19 vaccine. Produced via immunoSEQ multiplex PCR; TCRdb's table is partial and in-frame only. The table has 130,000 to 150,000 clones, around nine tenths seen once. This material consisted of peripheral blood, taken on day 0 of MenACWY control vaccination. Receptors were obtained from an adult in good health.

V gene TRBV7-9 combines with J gene TRBJ1-3; D unclear. CDR3 length: 12 residues. CDR1 SEHNR and CDR2 FQNEAQ come from the germline V gene (reference sequence). V shed 3 bases and J shed 9 bases, with 9 bases lying between them. CDR3 sequence reads: CASSFPQSTIYF. The CDR3 DNA reads TGTGCCAGCAGCTTCCCCCAAAGCACCATATATTTT.

The rearrangement joins TRBV5-1 to TRBJ2-7, with no clear D. Trimming pared 4 bases from V and 3 bases from J, leaving 5 bases between. The V gene's germline CDR1 is SGHRS and CDR2 YFSETQ. The CDR3 totals 11 residues. The CDR3 bases are TGCGCCAGCAGCAATTTCTACGAGCAGTACTTC. It specifies CASSNFYEQYF.

The V gene is TRBV2, the J gene TRBJ2-7; perhaps D is TRBD1 or TRBD2 (5 bases each). Trimming cost V 7 bases and J 4 bases, with 11 bases left between them. Germline CDR1 is SNHLY and CDR2 is FYNNEI. This CDR3 contains 12 residues. The CDR3 loop is CASKEGEYEQYF. In DNA, the CDR3 is TGTGCCAGCAAGGAAGGGGAGTACGAGCAGTACTTC.

V and J are TRBV5-1 and TRBJ1-4; D call uncertain. There are 15 residues in the CDR3. Germline V gene data show CDR1 as SGHRS and CDR2 as YFSETQ. Trimming pared 3 bases from V and 2 bases from J, leaving 11 bases between. The DNA of the CDR3 is TGCGCCAGCAGCTCTACCGCCGGGACTAATGAAAAACTGTTTTTT. Residues: CASSSTAGTNEKLFF.

The chain joins TRBV2 to TRBJ2-5; maybe TRBD2 (5 bases). The germline V gene encodes CDR1 SNHLY and CDR2 FYNNEI. V was pared by 1 base and J by 7 bases, with 7 bases between. The CDR3 sequence is 12 residues long. CDR3 DNA sequence: TGTGCCAGCAGTGAAGGAGGGAGGACCCAGTACTTC. This gives the protein CASSEGGRTQYF.

This clone occurred once. Sequence at one end of the junction differs from germline and may be a read error. This sequence joins TRBV7-7 and TRBJ2-5; D remains ambiguous. Per the germline V gene, CDR1 is SSHAT and CDR2 is FNYEAQ (reference sequence). The CDR3 length is 14 residues. DNA of the CDR3: TGTGCTAGCAGCTTAAGGGCCAACCAAGAGACCCAGTACTTC. Translated: CASSLRANQETQYF. The entire variable domain, with the rest obtained from reference TRBV7-7 and TRBJ2-5, is as follows: GAGVSQSPRYKVTKRGQDVTLRCDPISSHATLYWYQQALGQGPEFLTYFNYEAQPDKSGLPSDRFSAERPEGSISTLTIQRTEQRDSAMYRCASSLRANQETQYFGPGTRLLVL.

Concerning this clone: Germline and junction disagree at one end, which may indicate a read error. The chain uses TRBV5-6 and TRBJ2-1; 10 nucleotides match TRBD2. The CDR3 is 15 amino acids. The germline CDR1 and CDR2 sequences are SGHDT and YYEEEE. In DNA, the CDR3 is TGTGCCGGCAGAGCCGGACTAGCGGAGTACAATGAGCAGTTCTTC. It yields the protein CAGRAGLAEYNEQFF.

This clone was counted between two and nine times. The V call is TRBV7-2, the J call TRBJ1-2; D gene uncertain. The germline CDR1 and CDR2 sequences are SGHTA and FQGNSA. This CDR3 spans 14 amino acids. The ends were cut back, 5 bases at V and 0 bases at J, with 10 bases in the middle. DNA of the CDR3: TGTGCCAGCAGCCACCCCGGCACTAACTATGGCTACACCTTC. It is translated as CASSHPGTNYGYTF.

Written as DNA, the CDR3 is TGTGCCAGCAGGAATAGGGACAGAGCTAACTATGGCTACACCTTC. This codes for CASRNRDRANYGYTF. J is TRBJ1-2 and V is TRBV27, with 7 bases lining up with TRBD1. Germline V gives CDR1 MNHEY, CDR2 SMNVEV (reference sequence). With V trimmed by 6 bases and J by 0 bases, 7 bases remained unmatched. The CDR3 has 15 amino acids.

This chain joins TRBV27 and TRBJ2-7; 8 bases line up with TRBD2. The CDR3 is 13 residues long. From germline, CDR1 is MNHEY and CDR2 SMNVEV (reference sequence). Losses at the gene ends were 5 bases for V and 7 bases for J; bases not matched to a gene: 7. DNA for the CDR3: TGTGCCAGCAGTCCTGGGACTAGTTGGGAGCAGTACTTC. Protein product: CASSPGTSWEQYF.

The rearrangement joins TRBV9 to TRBJ1-6; D not resolved. CDR1 is SGDLS, CDR2 YYNGEE, per germline. V lost 2 bases, J lost 7 bases, and 4 bases lay in between. The CDR3 has 12 residues. The CDR3 DNA reads as TGTGCCAGCAGCGTCCTAAATTCACCCCTCCACTTT. Translating gives CASSVLNSPLHF.

The V and J genes are TRBV18 and TRBJ1-3; the match to TRBD1 covers 8 bases. Germline V gives CDR1 KGHSH, CDR2 LQKENI. V shed 8 bases and J 0 bases; nucleotides not matched to a gene: 9. This CDR3 spans 16 amino acids. This CDR3 is CASAPGGRDSGNTIYF. CDR3 in DNA: TGTGCCAGCGCCCCAGGGGGCCGGGACTCTGGAAACACCATATATTTT.

Of note for this clone: The junction and the germline gene differ at one end; a read error may be behind it. The CDR3 DNA reads as TGTGCCAGTACTATAACAGGGCTTAGCAATCAGCCCCAGCATTTT. Amino acids: CASTITGLSNQPQHF. This chain uses TRBV19 with TRBJ1-5, with D maybe TRBD1 (6 bases). This CDR3 region has 15 residues. The germline V gene encodes CDR1 LNHDA and CDR2 SQIVND (reference sequence).

The CDR3 DNA reads as TGTGCCAGCAGCCAATTGAGGGGGCGGATCTATGGCTACACCTTC. Its translation is CASSQLRGRIYGYTF. The chain uses TRBV3-1 (or the pseudogene TRBV3-2) and TRBJ1-2; 7 positions agree with TRBD1. Germline V lookup: CDR1 LGHDT, CDR2 YNNKEL (reference sequence). V lost 2 bases and J lost 4; bases outside the gene matches: 7. The CDR3 has 15 amino acids.